These 5 T cell receptor beta chains share one sample of origin, sequenced in a study of cytomegalovirus exposure and HLA in healthy donors (dated by TCRdb to 2015 to 2018). Library preparation used the immunoSEQ multiplex PCR assay. Here the immuneACCESS table is served through TCRdb, limited to in-frame sequences with V and J called. Missing clones are a known gap in these copies; in checked studies unresolved V genes cover under half, and the rest lacks a known reason. The sample records about 360,000 clones, 75% to 90% of which are singletons. The ten largest clones add up to 0.83% of the sample. Material for sequencing was PBMCs. These receptors originate from a woman in her late teens or twenties in good health and CMV-seronegative.

The chain recombines TRBV28 with TRBJ2-3; D perhaps matches TRBD1 (5 bases). V dropped 7 bases and J dropped 2 bases, with 10 bases sitting between them. This CDR3 region has 13 residues. Germline CDR1 reads MDHEN; CDR2 reads SYDVKM. The CDR3 protein is CASNQGNTDTQYF. In nucleotides, the CDR3 is TGTGCCAGCAACCAGGGAAACACAGATACGCAGTATTTT.

The V gene is TRBV5-1, the J gene TRBJ2-1; D is uncertain. The CDR3 is made up of 15 amino acids. The V end lost 4 bases, the J end lost 6 bases, and 17 bases lay between the germline ends. Germline CDR1 and CDR2: SGHRS and YFSETQ. CDR3 DNA sequence: TGCGCCAGCAGCCCTGCGGCCGGGTCTAGCAATGAGCAGTTCTTC. Amino acids: CASSPAAGSSNEQFF. Full variable domain (remainder filled in from reference TRBV5-1 and TRBJ2-1): KAGVTQTPRYLIKTRGQQVTLSCSPISGHRSVSWYQQTPGQGLQFLFEYFSETQRNKGNFPGRFSGRQFSNSRSEMNVSTLELGDSALYLCASSPAAGSSNEQFFGPGTRLTVL.

This chain joins TRBV5-4 and TRBJ2-2, with 8 bases that match TRBD1. Germline loops: CDR1 SGHNT, CDR2 YYREEE (reference sequence). The CDR3 is 16 residues long. Unmatched junction bases numbered 8, after V lost 3 bases and J lost 4 bases. DNA of the CDR3: TGTGCCAGCAGCTCATCCGGGACAGGCCTCACCGGGGAGCTGTTTTTT. This translates into CASSSSGTGLTGELFF.

This chain links TRBV5-1 with TRBJ2-5; TRBD2 matches 11 bases. Per the germline V gene, CDR1 is SGHRS and CDR2 is YFSETQ. V was pared by 4 bases and J by 2 bases, with 4 bases of the junction left unmatched. The CDR3 has 15 residues. CDR3 sequence: CASSLTSGVQETQYF. Written as DNA, the CDR3 is TGCGCCAGCAGCCTGACTAGCGGGGTTCAAGAGACCCAGTACTTC.

The rearrangement uses TRBV5-1 and TRBJ2-3, with D possibly being TRBD2 (6 bases). The CDR3 length is 16 residues. The V end was cut by 0 bases, the J end by 0 bases, with 11 bases between. Looked up from germline, CDR1 is SGHRS and CDR2 is YFSETQ. This chain's CDR3 is CASSLGSAGSTDTQYF. The CDR3, as DNA: TGCGCCAGCAGCTTGGGTAGCGCGGGAAGCACAGATACGCAGTATTTT. Complete variable domain (other parts from reference TRBV5-1 and TRBJ2-3): KAGVTQTPRYLIKTRGQQVTLSCSPISGHRSVSWYQQTPGQGLQFLFEYFSETQRNKGNFPGRFSGRQFSNSRSEMNVSTLELGDSALYLCASSLGSAGSTDTQYFGPGTRLTVL.